The clone carrying this T cell receptor (beta chain) was seen a single time. The germline V and J ends were trimmed by 3 bases and 3 bases, with 12 bases remaining between them. The V gene's germline CDR1 is PRHDT and CDR2 FYEKMQ (reference sequence). CDR3 length equals 15 residues. These data are taken from a study of blood T cell repertoires in COVID-19. Only in-frame clones appear in the TCRdb table, and some are missing; sequencing was by immunoSEQ multiplex PCR. The data hold over 100,000 clones, with 70% to 90% observed a single time. V usage is TRBV13 and J usage is TRBJ2-1; tentatively, D is TRBD2 (6 bases). This receptor was obtained from a middle-aged man with acute or convalescent COVID-19. Sequenced: peripheral blood. The CDR3 nucleotides read TGTGCCAGCAGCTTTTCCGGAGGGGTCTACAATGAGCAGTTCTTC. Encoded protein: CASSFSGGVYNEQFF.